This is a list of T cell receptor beta chains from one sample in a study of T cells after posttransplantation cyclophosphamide. Sequenced by immunoSEQ multiplex PCR; TCRdb stores in-frame clones only, minus some. This table has around 22,000 clones, 86% appearing once. This sample comprised PBMCs, obtained after allogeneic stem cell transplant with posttransplant cyclophosphamide. These receptors all come from a female patient between 30 and 45 years old who received an allogeneic stem cell transplant from an unrelated donor, was CMV-positive, and had no GVHD. The T cells may partly be graft donor cells. CDR3s leave out the opening cysteine and the closing phenylalanine or tryptophan. Clone size is shown for a subset of rows, as once, few, many or a class of expanded clone.

abundance: .
v_gene: TRBV7-8
CDR3aa: ASTQTRGSSYEQY

abundance: .
v_gene: TRBV27
CDR3aa: ASSRQGPNQPQH

abundance: .
v_gene: TRBV10-3
CDR3aa: AISESTGGAMDYGYT

abundance: .
v_gene: TRBV14
CDR3aa: ASSQGFGRGKY

abundance: .
v_gene: TRBV7-9
CDR3aa: ASSLRGNTEAF

abundance: .
v_gene: TRBV11-1
CDR3aa: ASSIGGAEDETQY

abundance: .
v_gene: TRBV6-1
CDR3aa: ASSEDKGPNTEEAF

abundance: .
v_gene: TRBV6-5
CDR3aa: ASTPRQQETQY

abundance: .
v_gene: TRBV7-9
CDR3aa: ASSFGQGGAEAF

abundance: .
v_gene: TRBV4-1
CDR3aa: ASSPGTGPNYGYT

abundance: .
v_gene: TRBV27
CDR3aa: ASSFVGASNQPQH

abundance: .
v_gene: TRBV7-2
CDR3aa: ASSFGTDTEAF

abundance: .
v_gene: TRBV5-1
CDR3aa: ASSLARGYSPLH

abundance: .
v_gene: TRBV7-9
CDR3aa: ASSLPLANYGYT

abundance: .
v_gene: TRBV21-1
CDR3aa: ASSRNRVSHGYT

abundance: .
v_gene: TRBV30
CDR3aa: AWTLDTEAF

abundance: .
v_gene: TRBV5-4
CDR3aa: ASSELAGGRETQY

abundance: .
v_gene: TRBV19
CDR3aa: ASKTGQGGNQPQH

abundance: .
v_gene: TRBV7-9
CDR3aa: ASSLAASDYGYT

abundance: .
v_gene: TRBV9
CDR3aa: ASSVFVGGASKETQY

abundance: few
v_gene: TRBV5-1
CDR3aa: ASSPRTGGHTEAF

abundance: .
v_gene: TRBV27
CDR3aa: ASSTLAGGLRDTQY

abundance: .
v_gene: TRBV5-1
CDR3aa: ASTYPRSNNEQF

abundance: .
v_gene: TRBV28
CDR3aa: ASSFHTSRGNRPQH

abundance: .
v_gene: TRBV7-9
CDR3aa: ASSPTGTENSPLH

abundance: .
v_gene: TRBV19
CDR3aa: ASSPPGRGGRETQY

abundance: .
v_gene: TRBV7-2
CDR3aa: ASSYPSGGNYGYT

abundance: once
v_gene: TRBV21-1
CDR3aa: AASGQGRNQPQH

abundance: .
v_gene: TRBV5-4
CDR3aa: ASSLEPSGVTYEQY

abundance: .
v_gene: TRBV2
CDR3aa: ASSNRGGTDTQY

abundance: .
v_gene: TRBV6-5
CDR3aa: ASSWGGVKNIQY

abundance: .
v_gene: TRBV5-1
CDR3aa: ASSLGGQVREQF

abundance: .
v_gene: TRBV29-1
CDR3aa: SVGALGREKLF

abundance: .
v_gene: TRBV7-3
CDR3aa: ASSSPAGPIDEQF

abundance: .
v_gene: TRBV30
CDR3aa: AWSRGIGTGEFATNEKLF

abundance: .
v_gene: TRBV18
CDR3aa: ASSPRGGENTEAF

abundance: .
v_gene: TRBV9
CDR3aa: ASSVEGEGTDTQY

abundance: .
v_gene: TRBV2
CDR3aa: ASSGGAGAQETQY

abundance: .
v_gene: TRBV6-5
CDR3aa: ASERTGGETQY

abundance: .
v_gene: TRBV5-5
CDR3aa: ASSGTVEYGTDTQY

abundance: .
v_gene: TRBV27
CDR3aa: ASSLRSPGDTQY

abundance: .
v_gene: TRBV7-8
CDR3aa: ASSSLRLAGHEQF

abundance: .
v_gene: TRBV12-5
CDR3aa: ASGLGKRTEETQY

abundance: .
v_gene: TRBV6-5
CDR3aa: ASSEQGASNEQY

abundance: once
v_gene: TRBV6-5
CDR3aa: ASSLAGGSSYEQY

abundance: few
v_gene: TRBV2
CDR3aa: ATTKETGRGEKLF

abundance: .
v_gene: TRBV10-2
CDR3aa: ASREEGAGWAEAF

abundance: .
v_gene: TRBV27
CDR3aa: ASSADRSRYSYEQY

abundance: .
v_gene: TRBV19
CDR3aa: ATGDSFSGELF

abundance: few
v_gene: TRBV2
CDR3aa: ASTEAGFQPQH

abundance: once
v_gene: TRBV30
CDR3aa: AWSPGMSSRSPLH

abundance: .
v_gene: TRBV19
CDR3aa: ASSRGNGGDTQY

abundance: once
v_gene: TRBV7-9
CDR3aa: ASSLGGYYNEQF

abundance: .
v_gene: TRBV5-6
CDR3aa: ASSLVSGEQF

abundance: once
v_gene: TRBV19
CDR3aa: ASSLTGGGTEAF